The clone carrying this T cell receptor beta chain was seen ten or more times. Antigen: not known. V shed 4 bases, J shed 3 bases, and the junction held 10 bases outside the gene matches. The CDR3 extends over 18 amino acids. In germline, CDR1 is SGHVS, CDR2 FQNEAQ. The data originate from a study of early T cells in non-severe SARS-CoV-2 infection. Study observations and caveats: There was a bias toward anti-spike CD8 responses in VDJdb matching, which missed private and CD4 specificities.

Unique molecular identifiers (one per individual cDNA molecule) were attached. TCRdb re-called the 5' RACE reads through MiXCR, storing one row per CDR3 protein. The sample comprises 50,000 to 55,000 distinct CDR3 sequences, approximately 8.5% of which are singletons, and about 15% rests with the top ten. The specimen was whole blood. This clonotype originated in an adult who was a healthcare worker with PCR-confirmed SARS-CoV-2 infection or an uninfected control (not recorded which). This chain uses TRBV7-8 with TRBJ2-1; the match to TRBD2 covers 12 bases. In nucleotides, the CDR3 is TGTGCCAGCAGCTCCTACAGACTAGCGGGAGTCGACTACAATGAGCAGTTCTTC. It codes for CASSSYRLAGVDYNEQFF.